This T cell receptor beta chain was recovered during a study of cytomegalovirus exposure and HLA in healthy donors. This CDR3 has 17 amino acids. Trimming shortened V by 4 bases and J by 2 bases, and 19 bases separated the two germline ends. The germline V gene has CDR1 MGHRA and CDR2 YSYEKL. This clone was seen a few times. Amplification used 60 Vbeta primers and 13 Jbeta primers. Produced via immunoSEQ multiplex PCR; TCRdb's table is partial and in-frame only. The profile shows approximately 110,000 clones, about 86% of them singletons. Source material: PBMCs. The J gene is TRBJ2-3, the V gene TRBV4-1, with D tentatively TRBD2 (6 bases). The sequence was collected from a woman aged 25 to 45 in good health and CMV-seronegative. CDR3 nucleotide sequence: TGCGCCAGCAGCCCCGGAGGGAACGCGGGGCCCACAGATACGCAGTATTTT. It translates to CASSPGGNAGPTDTQYF.